Listed here is a single TCR beta chain. Antigen specificity is unknown. Recent acute infections and vaccinations were absent in the healthy HIV-negative adult donors. The repertoire was sequenced with immunoSEQ multiplex PCR; TCRdb's copy has only in-frame clones and lacks some. Of about 1.5 million clones in the sample, approximately 98% are singletons; the top ten hold 0.4% to 0.55%. The sample belongs to a study of shared clonotypes between healthy human individuals. Study details: The plates for each donor numbered three CD4 naive, three CD4 memory, two CD8 naive and one CD8 memory.

Findings and limits, study-wide: The study found lower generation probabilities in non-shared clonotypes than in those shared by all four donors.

The sequencing sample was made of naive CD4+ T cells sorted from blood. Subset specified: CD45RA+ positively selected. This receptor was obtained from a man aged 25 to 40 in good health.

CDR3 nucleotide sequence: TGCGCCAGCAGCTTGGGGCTAGCGGGAACCTACAATGAGCAGTTCTTC. Amino acids: CASSLGLAGTYNEQFF. The chain links TRBV5-1 to TRBJ2-1; 9 bases line up with TRBD2. The V and J ends lost 0 bases and 2 bases, in that order; junction bases with no gene match: 3. Germline CDR1 SGHRS, CDR2 YFSETQ. CDR3 size: 16 residues.